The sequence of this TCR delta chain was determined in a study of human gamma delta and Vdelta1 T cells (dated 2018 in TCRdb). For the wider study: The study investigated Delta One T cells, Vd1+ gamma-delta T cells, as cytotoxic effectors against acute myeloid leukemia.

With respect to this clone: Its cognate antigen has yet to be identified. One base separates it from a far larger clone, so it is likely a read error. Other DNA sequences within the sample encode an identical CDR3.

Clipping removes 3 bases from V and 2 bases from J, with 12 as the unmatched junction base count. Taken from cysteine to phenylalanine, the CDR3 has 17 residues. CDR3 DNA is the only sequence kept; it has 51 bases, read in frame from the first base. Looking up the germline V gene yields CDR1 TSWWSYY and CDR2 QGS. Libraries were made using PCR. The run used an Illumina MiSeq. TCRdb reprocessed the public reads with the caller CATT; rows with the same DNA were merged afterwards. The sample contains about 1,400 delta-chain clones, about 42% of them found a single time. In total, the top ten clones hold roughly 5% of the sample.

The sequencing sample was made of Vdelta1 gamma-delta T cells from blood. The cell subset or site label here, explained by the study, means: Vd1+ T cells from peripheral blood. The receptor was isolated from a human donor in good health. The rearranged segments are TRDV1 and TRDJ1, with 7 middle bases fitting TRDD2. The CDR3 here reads CALGEFLQPANTDKLIF. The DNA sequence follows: TGTGCTCTTGGGGAGTTCCTACAGCCAGCCAATACCGATAAACTCATCTTT.